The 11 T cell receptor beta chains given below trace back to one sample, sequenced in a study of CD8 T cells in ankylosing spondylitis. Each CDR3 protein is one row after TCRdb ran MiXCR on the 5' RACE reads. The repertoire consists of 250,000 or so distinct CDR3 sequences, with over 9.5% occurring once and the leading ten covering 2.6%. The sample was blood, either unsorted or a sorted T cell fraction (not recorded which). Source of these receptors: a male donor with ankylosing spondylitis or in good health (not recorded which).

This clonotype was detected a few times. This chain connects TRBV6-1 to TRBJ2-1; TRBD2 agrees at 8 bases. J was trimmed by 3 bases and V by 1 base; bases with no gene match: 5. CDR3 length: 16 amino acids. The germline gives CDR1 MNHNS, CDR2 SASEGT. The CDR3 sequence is CASSEVAGGLYNEQFF. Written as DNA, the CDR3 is TGTGCCAGCAGTGAAGTTGCGGGAGGCCTCTACAATGAGCAGTTCTTC.

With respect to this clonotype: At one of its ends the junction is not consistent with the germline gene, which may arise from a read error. The CDR3 here is CASSATGGTYNEQLF. The CDR3 region has the DNA TGTGCCAGCAGCGCCACCGGGGGTACCTACAATGAGCAGCTCTTC. J is TRBJ2-1 and V is TRBV9; tentatively, D is TRBD2 (6 bases). The CDR3 extends over 15 amino acids. Germline loops: CDR1 SGDLS, CDR2 YYNGEE. The full variable domain, with the rest looked up from reference TRBV9 and TRBJ2-1, is DSGVTQTPKHLITATGQRVTLRCSPRSGDLSVYWYQQSLDQGLQFLIQYYNGEERAKGNILERFSAQQFPDLHSELNLSSLELGDSALYFCASSATGGTYNEQLFGPGTRLTVL.

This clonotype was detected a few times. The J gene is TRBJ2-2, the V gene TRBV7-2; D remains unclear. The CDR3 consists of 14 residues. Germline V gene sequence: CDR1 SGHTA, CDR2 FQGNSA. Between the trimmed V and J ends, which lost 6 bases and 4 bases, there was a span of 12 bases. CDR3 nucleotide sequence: TGTGCCAGCAGGTACCAGATCTTCACCGGGGAGCTGTTTTTT. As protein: CASRYQIFTGELFF.

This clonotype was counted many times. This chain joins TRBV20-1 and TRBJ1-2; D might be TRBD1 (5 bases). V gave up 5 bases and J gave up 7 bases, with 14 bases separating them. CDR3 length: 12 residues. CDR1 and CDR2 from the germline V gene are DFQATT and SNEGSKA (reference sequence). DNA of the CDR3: TGCAGTGCTCGACCTCCTGGGGGTGGCTACACCTTC. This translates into CSARPPGGGYTF.

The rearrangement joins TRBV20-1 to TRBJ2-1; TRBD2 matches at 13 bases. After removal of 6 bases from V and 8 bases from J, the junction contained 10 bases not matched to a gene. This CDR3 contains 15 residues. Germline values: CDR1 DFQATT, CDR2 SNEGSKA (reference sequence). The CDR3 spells CSAPGLAGSGDEQFF. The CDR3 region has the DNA TGCAGTGCCCCGGGACTAGCGGGGTCTGGGGATGAGCAGTTCTTC.

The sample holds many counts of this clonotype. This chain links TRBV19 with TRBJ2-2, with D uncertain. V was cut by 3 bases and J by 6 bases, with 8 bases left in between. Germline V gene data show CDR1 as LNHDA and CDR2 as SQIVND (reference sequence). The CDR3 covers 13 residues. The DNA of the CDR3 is TGTGCCAGTAGTATGGGGTCGGCCGGGGAGCTGTTTTTT. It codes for CASSMGSAGELFF.

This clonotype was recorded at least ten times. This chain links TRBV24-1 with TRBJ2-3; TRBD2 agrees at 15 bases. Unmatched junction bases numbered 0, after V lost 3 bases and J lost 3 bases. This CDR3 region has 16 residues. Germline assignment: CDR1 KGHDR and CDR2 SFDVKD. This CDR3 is CATSDGTSGGTDTQYF. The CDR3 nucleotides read TGTGCCACCAGTGATGGGACTAGCGGGGGGACAGATACGCAGTATTTT.

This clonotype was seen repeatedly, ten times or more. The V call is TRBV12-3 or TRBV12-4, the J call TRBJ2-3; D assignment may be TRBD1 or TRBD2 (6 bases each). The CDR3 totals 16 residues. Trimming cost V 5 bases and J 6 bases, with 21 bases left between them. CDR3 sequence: CASSPTSGLGGDTQYF. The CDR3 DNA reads TGTGCCAGCAGTCCTACTTCGGGTCTGGGGGGCGATACGCAGTATTTT.

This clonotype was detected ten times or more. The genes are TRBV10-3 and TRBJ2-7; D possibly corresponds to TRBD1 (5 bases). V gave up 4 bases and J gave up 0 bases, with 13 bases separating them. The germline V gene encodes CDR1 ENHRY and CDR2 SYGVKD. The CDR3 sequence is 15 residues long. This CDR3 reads CAISGQNESSYEQYF. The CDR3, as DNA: TGTGCCATCAGTGGACAGAACGAGAGCTCCTACGAGCAGTACTTC.

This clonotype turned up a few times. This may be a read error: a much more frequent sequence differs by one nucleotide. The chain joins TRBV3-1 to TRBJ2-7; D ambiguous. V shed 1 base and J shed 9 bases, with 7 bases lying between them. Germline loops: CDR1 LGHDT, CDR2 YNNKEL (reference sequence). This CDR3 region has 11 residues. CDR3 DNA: TGTGCCAGCAGCCAAGGGGCGTCGCAGTACTTC. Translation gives CASSQGASQYF.

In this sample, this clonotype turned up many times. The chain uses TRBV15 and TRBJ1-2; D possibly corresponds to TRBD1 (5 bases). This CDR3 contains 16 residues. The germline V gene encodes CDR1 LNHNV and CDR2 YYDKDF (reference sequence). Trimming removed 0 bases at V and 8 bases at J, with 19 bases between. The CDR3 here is CATSREAVAGTGGYTF. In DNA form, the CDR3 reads TGTGCCACCAGCAGAGAAGCCGTTGCGGGGACGGGCGGCTACACCTTC.